The source of this T cell receptor beta chain is a study of cytotoxic CD8 clonotypes in ibrutinib-treated CLL. General observations from the study: Public clonotypes, rarely seen, contracted or held steady on treatment.

As to this clone: No antigen is known for it.

V trimming: 5 bases; J trimming: 9 bases; junction bases outside the gene matches: 13. Germline lookup yields CDR1 SGHVS and CDR2 FNYEAQ. This CDR3 has 16 amino acids. This table comes from immunoSEQ multiplex PCR, and its TCRdb copy is limited to in-frame clones, with some not included. The sample has some 130,000 clones; approximately 83% are singletons. Sequenced material: PBMCs, taken after 24 months of ibrutinib treatment. This clonotype originated in a human donor with chronic lymphocytic leukemia. V usage is TRBV7-6 and J usage is TRBJ1-6, with 7 bases fitting TRBD1. CDR3 DNA sequence: TGTGCCAGCAGCGCCATGATCAGGGGGGTAGGTTCACCCCTCCACTTT. Encoded protein: CASSAMIRGVGSPLHF.